Shown below are 24 T cell receptor beta chains from a single sample sequenced in a study of cytomegalovirus exposure and HLA in healthy donors. PCR involved 60 Vbeta and 13 Jbeta primers. This table comes from immunoSEQ multiplex PCR, and its TCRdb copy is limited to in-frame clones, with some not included. The sample includes about 170,000 clones, approximately 59% of them seen just once. Sequencing was carried out using PBMCs. The receptors come from a man aged 40-55 years in good health and CMV-seronegative.

The chain is built from TRBV5-6 and TRBJ2-7; D gene unclear. The CDR3 is 14 residues long. Trimming removed 0 bases at V and 2 bases at J, with 9 bases between. In germline, CDR1 is SGHDT, CDR2 YYEEEE. Here the CDR3 DNA reads TGTGCCAGCAGCTTGGAGGAGACCCCCTACGAGCAGTACTTC. Translation: CASSLEETPYEQYF. The whole variable domain, filled in from reference TRBV5-6 and TRBJ2-7, reads DAGVTQSPTHLIKTRGQQVTLRCSPKSGHDTVSWYQQALGQGPQFIFQYYEEEERQRGNFPDRFSGHQFPNYSSELNVNALLLGDSALYLCASSLEETPYEQYFGPGTRLTVT.

The gene calls are TRBV9 and TRBJ2-7; D is unclear. Trimming removed 3 bases at V and 5 bases at J, with 12 bases between. The germline V gene has CDR1 SGDLS and CDR2 YYNGEE. The CDR3 covers 13 residues. The CDR3 DNA is TGTGCCAGCAGCGCCCCACACCTGAACGAGCAGTACTTC. Translation: CASSAPHLNEQYF.

The V and J genes are TRBV19 and TRBJ2-7; D ambiguous. Trimming took off 4 bases at V and 4 bases at J, with 5 bases between the two ends. The CDR3 is 11 residues long. CDR1 is LNHDA and CDR2 is SQIVND in the germline V gene (reference sequence). The CDR3 DNA is TGTGCCAGTAGTAGCCAGTACGAGCAGTACTTC. This gives the protein CASSSQYEQYF.

This clone showed up just once. V usage is TRBV5-6 and J usage is TRBJ2-3; weak D call: TRBD2 (6 bases). Trimming left V 1 base short and J 5 bases short, with 8 bases between. The CDR3 runs to 13 residues. Germline CDR1 reads SGHDT; CDR2 reads YYEEEE. As DNA, the CDR3 is TGTGCCAGCAGCTTGAGGCGGGGAGATACGCAGTATTTT. Encoded protein: CASSLRRGDTQYF.

V is TRBV19 and J is TRBJ1-2, with 9 bases that match TRBD1. The germline V gene encodes CDR1 LNHDA and CDR2 SQIVND (reference sequence). With 3 bases clipped from V and 5 bases from J, the junction kept 7 bases outside the gene matches. The CDR3 consists of 15 residues. This chain's CDR3 is CASSIAGQGSYGYTF. The CDR3 coding sequence is TGTGCCAGTAGTATTGCGGGACAGGGTTCTTATGGCTACACCTTC.

This chain's CDR3 is CASSYTGVELFF. The CDR3 DNA is TGTGCCAGCAGTTACACGGGAGTGGAGCTGTTTTTT. The chain carries TRBV6-5 and TRBJ2-2, with D possibly matching TRBD2 (6 bases). Germline lookup yields CDR1 MNHEY and CDR2 SVGAGI. With 2 bases removed from V and 10 bases from J, the gap between germline ends came to 8 bases. The length of the CDR3 is 12 residues.

This rearrangement joins TRBV11-2 to TRBJ2-1, with 11 bases lining up with TRBD1. Germline loops: CDR1 SGHAT, CDR2 FQNNGV. The CDR3 is made up of 16 amino acids. Trimming at V came to 2 bases and at J to 9 bases, leaving 9 bases not matched to a gene. The CDR3 is CASSLTGTGGFGEQFF. The CDR3 nucleotides read TGTGCCAGCAGCTTAACCGGGACAGGGGGTTTCGGTGAGCAGTTCTTC.

This clone has only a few counts. This chain links TRBV19 with TRBJ1-1; TRBD1 agrees at 7 bases. J was trimmed by 1 base and V by 10 bases; bases with no gene match: 9. The CDR3 spans 14 residues. Germline V gene data show CDR1 as LNHDA and CDR2 as SQIVND (reference sequence). The CDR3 nucleotides read TGTGCCATCCGGGACAGTACTCGGAACACTGAAGCTTTCTTT. It encodes CAIRDSTRNTEAFF. Full variable domain (missing parts from reference TRBV19 and TRBJ1-1): DGGITQSPKYLFRKEGQNVTLSCEQNLNHDAMYWYRQDPGQGLRLIYYSQIVNDFQKGDIAEGYSVSREKKESFPLTVTSAQKNPTAFYLCAIRDSTRNTEAFFGQGTRLTVV.

This rearrangement joins TRBV2 to TRBJ2-2; 8 positions agree with TRBD1. Germline V CDR1 and CDR2: SNHLY, FYNNEI. Trimming took 10 bases from V and 1 from J; bases not matched to a gene: 5. This CDR3 comprises 14 residues. The CDR3 bases are TGTGCCACCCGCAGGGGGCAGAACACCGGGGAGCTGTTTTTT. It encodes CATRRGQNTGELFF.

The sample holds a few counts of this clone. The chain is built from TRBV19 and TRBJ1-4; D may be TRBD1 (6 bases). V was trimmed by 7 bases and J by 3 bases, leaving 9 bases between them. The germline V gene encodes CDR1 LNHDA and CDR2 SQIVND (reference sequence). This CDR3 has 13 amino acids. DNA of the CDR3: TGTGCCAGTAAAAACAGGGCTAATGAAAAACTGTTTTTT. It specifies CASKNRANEKLFF.

The rearrangement links TRBV6-8 to TRBJ2-1, with 10 bases aligning to TRBD2. CDR1 MNHGY and CDR2 SAAAGT come from the germline V gene. Trimming took 7 bases from V and 9 from J; bases not matched to a gene: 15. The CDR3 has 16 residues. CDR3 protein: CASTISSSGRVGEQFF. The CDR3, as DNA: TGTGCCAGCACCATTTCTTCTAGCGGGAGAGTAGGTGAGCAGTTCTTC.

This clone has more than one count but fewer than ten. The gene calls are TRBV11-2 and TRBJ2-7; D unresolved. The V and J ends lost 3 bases and 4 bases respectively, with 7 bases between them. Germline CDR1 and CDR2: SGHAT and FQNNGV. This CDR3 has 12 amino acids. The CDR3 nucleotides are TGTGCCAGCAGCTTGGCCAGATACGAGCAGTACTTC. Its protein product is CASSLARYEQYF.

The V gene is TRBV5-1, the J gene TRBJ1-2, with a weak D call TRBD1 (6 bases). Trimming shortened V by 0 bases and J by 4 bases, and 13 bases separated the two germline ends. The length of the CDR3 is 15 residues. CDR1 and CDR2 from the germline V gene are SGHRS and YFSETQ. The CDR3, as DNA: TGCGCCAGCAGCTTGGACCAGGGGCCTTTCTATGGCTACACCTTC. This encodes CASSLDQGPFYGYTF.

This chain uses TRBV19 with TRBJ2-7; tentatively, D is TRBD2 (8 bases). The V end lost 5 bases, the J end lost 3 bases, and 20 bases lay between the germline ends. Germline CDR1 reads LNHDA; CDR2 reads SQIVND (reference sequence). The CDR3 spans 16 residues. The CDR3 region is CASSGSREGAGYEQYF. DNA of the CDR3: TGTGCCAGTAGTGGATCCCGGGAGGGGGCCGGCTACGAGCAGTACTTC.

This clone was detected only a few times. The rearrangement uses TRBV7-9 and TRBJ2-5; tentatively, D is TRBD1 (6 bases). The J call may be mistaken, given a closer DNA end match to TRBJ2-7. The CDR3 has 13 amino acids. Per germline, CDR1 SEHNR and CDR2 FQNEAQ (reference sequence). CDR3 sequence: CASSLNRVDEQYF. The CDR3 nucleotides are TGTGCCAGCAGCTTGAACAGGGTGGACGAGCAGTACTTC.

This clone was counted only a few times. The J gene is TRBJ1-4, the V gene TRBV5-1, with 7 bases fitting TRBD1. The CDR3 contains 16 residues. V shed 2 bases and J 7 bases; nucleotides not matched to a gene: 11. Germline V lookup: CDR1 SGHRS, CDR2 YFSETQ. The CDR3 DNA sequence: TGCGCCAGCAGCTTACTCACAGGGGAAGGGGGTGAAAAACTGTTTTTT. Translated, it gives CASSLLTGEGGEKLFF.

The chain uses TRBV29-1 and TRBJ2-5, with 10 bases that match TRBD1. This CDR3 is 13 amino acids long. V lost 6 bases, J lost 4 bases, and 5 bases stayed unmatched. Germline CDR1 and CDR2: SQVTM and ANQGSEA. The CDR3 loop reads CSVGQGGSETQYF. The CDR3 DNA reads as TGCAGCGTCGGACAGGGGGGGTCAGAGACCCAGTACTTC. Variable domain in full (rest from reference TRBV29-1 and TRBJ2-5): SAVISQKPSRDICQRGTSLTIQCQVDSQVTMMFWYRQQPGQSLTLIATANQGSEATYESGFVIDKFPISRPNLTFSTLTVSNMSPEDSSIYLCSVGQGGSETQYFGPGTRLLVL.

V usage is TRBV5-6 and J usage is TRBJ2-3; 10 nucleotides line up with TRBD2. Looked up from germline, CDR1 is SGHDT and CDR2 is YYEEEE. The CDR3 consists of 16 residues. Trimming at V came to 4 bases and at J to 5 bases, leaving 10 bases not matched to a gene. CDR3 in DNA: TGTGCCAGCAGCCCCTGGAAGCTAGCGGGAGTAGATACGCAGTATTTT. Its protein product is CASSPWKLAGVDTQYF. Together with reference TRBV5-6 and TRBJ2-3, the CDR3 gives the full variable domain: DAGVTQSPTHLIKTRGQQVTLRCSPKSGHDTVSWYQQALGQGPQFIFQYYEEEERQRGNFPDRFSGHQFPNYSSELNVNALLLGDSALYLCASSPWKLAGVDTQYFGPGTRLTVL.

About this clone itself: Other DNA sequences from this sample encode an identical CDR3 as well. DNA for the CDR3: TGTGCCAGCAGCTTGGGACATAGCACAGATACGCAGTATTTT. Protein: CASSLGHSTDTQYF. The chain uses TRBV7-3 and TRBJ2-3, with D possibly TRBD1 on 6 matching bases. Trimming removed 3 bases from V and 0 bases from J, with 7 bases in between. CDR1 is SGHTA, CDR2 FQGTGA, per germline. The CDR3 contains 14 residues.

This rearrangement joins TRBV19 to TRBJ2-7; D gene unclear. Trimming removed 0 bases at V and 3 bases at J, with 12 bases between. The CDR3 extends over 15 amino acids. Germline V lookup: CDR1 LNHDA, CDR2 SQIVND (reference sequence). CDR3 nucleotide sequence: TGTGCCAGTAGTATAGATTCGTCACCGCGCTACGAGCAGTACTTC. Translation gives CASSIDSSPRYEQYF.

The CDR3 bases are TGTGCCAGCAGCTTATACCGGGACAGAAATGAAAAACTGTTTTTT. Translating it yields CASSLYRDRNEKLFF. The chain joins TRBV7-9 to TRBJ1-4, with TRBD1 matching 7 bases. Germline V lookup: CDR1 SEHNR, CDR2 FQNEAQ (reference sequence). After removal of 2 bases from V and 5 bases from J, the junction contained 5 bases not matched to a gene. The CDR3 loop spans 15 amino acids.

The chain joins TRBV5-1 to TRBJ2-5; 9 positions agree with TRBD2. The DNA end is a closer match to TRBJ2-7, so the J assignment may be wrong. The CDR3 sequence is 15 residues long. Germline CDR1 SGHRS, CDR2 YFSETQ. CDR3 DNA sequence: TGCGCCAGCAGCTTGATGGGACTAGCCCCCGACGAGCAGTACTTC. Residues: CASSLMGLAPDEQYF.

Of note for this clone: Other DNA sequences within the sample encode an identical CDR3. CDR3 amino acids: CASSYDRGYEQYF. CDR3 bases: TGTGCCAGCAGTTACGACAGGGGATACGAGCAGTACTTC. The chain carries TRBV6-6 and TRBJ2-7, with TRBD1 matching 8 bases. The germline V gene has CDR1 MNHNY and CDR2 SVGAGI (reference sequence). The CDR3 contains 13 residues. With 2 bases clipped from V and 4 bases from J, the junction kept 1 base outside the gene matches.

This chain links TRBV19 with TRBJ2-1; D not certain. Germline V gene lookup returns CDR1 LNHDA and CDR2 SQIVND (reference sequence). V shed 1 base and J shed 10 bases, with 5 bases lying between them. This CDR3 region has 11 residues. Here the CDR3 DNA reads TGTGCCAGTAGTATAGCTTTCGAGCAGTTCTTC. Amino acid sequence: CASSIAFEQFF. The full variable domain, its missing parts supplied by reference TRBV19 and TRBJ2-1, is DGGITQSPKYLFRKEGQNVTLSCEQNLNHDAMYWYRQDPGQGLRLIYYSQIVNDFQKGDIAEGYSVSREKKESFPLTVTSAQKNPTAFYLCASSIAFEQFFGPGTRLTVL.